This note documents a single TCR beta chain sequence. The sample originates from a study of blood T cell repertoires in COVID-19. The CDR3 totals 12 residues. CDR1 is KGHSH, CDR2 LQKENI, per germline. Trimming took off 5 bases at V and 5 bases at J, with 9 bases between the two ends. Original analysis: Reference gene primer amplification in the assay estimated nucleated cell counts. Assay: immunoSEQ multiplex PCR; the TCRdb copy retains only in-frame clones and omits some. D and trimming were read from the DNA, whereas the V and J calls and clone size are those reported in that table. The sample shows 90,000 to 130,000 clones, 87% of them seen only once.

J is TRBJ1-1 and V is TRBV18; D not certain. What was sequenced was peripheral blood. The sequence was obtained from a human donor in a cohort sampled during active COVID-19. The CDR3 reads CASSSRDTEAFF. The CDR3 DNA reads TGTGCCAGCTCATCACGCGATACTGAAGCTTTCTTT.